Sequencing of this TCR beta chain was carried out in a study of T cell repertoires in cytomegalovirus infection. The overall study: Indications came from public TCR beta signatures; they pointed to CMV infection and to a matching HLA type. Overall study results and limits: CMV-specific HLA-C-restricted TCR beta clonotypes dominated the ex vivo response. Adding up the frequency of public TCR beta families identified people who carried CMV plus the relevant HLA.

About this clonotype itself: Its target is not known. A much larger clone differs from this one at a single base, so this may be a read error.

The germline CDR1 and CDR2 sequences are MDHEN and SYDVKM. CDR3 length: 14 amino acids. V was shortened by 6 bases and J by 5 bases, with 13 bases between the two germline ends. TCRdb reprocessed the reads via MiXCR and lists one record per CDR3 protein. The sample includes approximately 490,000 distinct CDR3 sequences, approximately 10% of them seen just once. The chain couples TRBV28 to TRBJ1-4; D is unresolved. The sequence came from a human donor in good health (CMV status not recorded). Some clones in this sample may be carry-over from other donors' samples. Sequencing used PBMCs. The CDR3 nucleotides read TGTGCCAGCAGCTCCCTCGGGGAGAATGAAAAACTGTTTTTT. It yields the protein CASSSLGENEKLFF.